What follows is one TCR beta chain and its context. What it recognizes is unknown. This beta chain represents an off-target read in a library built for alpha chains; its size is of limited meaning. Time point specified: sample taken at primary tumor resection. These data come from a study of spatial heterogeneity in lung cancer. General study findings and limits: Counts of expanded intratumoral alpha and beta TCRs tracked tumor mutation counts.

TCRdb independently ran MiXCR on the 5' RACE reads; one entry per CDR3 protein. The data contain more than 1,100 distinct CDR3 sequences, about a fifth of them singletons. CDR1 and CDR2 (germline): LGHNA, YNFKEQ. This CDR3 spans 13 amino acids. V lost 0 bases, J lost 11 bases, and 11 bases lay in between. This clonotype was obtained from a male donor with early-stage non-small cell lung cancer. The chain has TRBV4-2 and TRBJ2-1; D could derive from TRBD1 or TRBD2 (5 bases each). The sample here was lung tumor tissue, taken at surgery. CDR3 nucleotides: TGTGCCAGCAGCCAAGATAGGGGACCTCAGCAGTTCTTC. Translated, it gives CASSQDRGPQQFF.